The following is a T cell receptor (beta chain) sequence with its context. Repertoires were generated with immunoSEQ multiplex PCR, while TCRdb's copy carries only in-frame clones and drops some. The sample includes 45,000 to 50,000 clones, approximately 90% of them seen just once. This sample is drawn from a study of OX40 agonist ivuxolimab in advanced cancers. Study context: Treatment received earlier with anti-PD-1, anti-PD-L1 or anti-CTLA-4 agents was allowed, and less than 45% had some.

The CDR3 runs to 15 residues. Losses at the gene ends were 4 bases for V and 4 bases for J; bases not matched to a gene: 6. The germline CDR1 and CDR2 sequences are SGHDN and FVKESK. This TCR came from an adult with an advanced solid tumor such as melanoma, head and neck, liver or kidney cancer. The rearrangement uses TRBV14 and TRBJ2-5; TRBD1 matches 10 bases. Sequencing was performed on CD4+ or CD8+ T cells sorted from blood, taken in a trial of the OX40 agonist ivuxolimab. CDR3 in DNA: TGTGCCAGCAGCCCCGGACAGGGGGAACGAGAGACCCAGTACTTC. It is translated as CASSPGQGERETQYF.